Sequencing of this T cell receptor (beta chain) was carried out in a study of T cell repertoires in aging, cancer and after chemotherapy. At the level of the study: Donors were grouped into six age bands spanning 30 or younger through 70 or older. Some 9.4 million TCR reads made up the full dataset. Findings and caveats of the study: Loss of evenness, beyond lost richness, contributed to age-related TCR diversity decline in cancer patients. Across the chemotherapy interval, each cancer cohort showed higher median generation probability, suggesting thymic rebound.

The template was genomic DNA from peripheral blood, not RNA. Trimming removed 6 bases at V and 0 bases at J, with 9 bases between. Germline V gene lookup returns CDR1 SEHNR and CDR2 FQNEAQ (reference sequence). The CDR3 is 13 amino acids. Concerning this clonotype: What it binds is unknown.

TRB rearrangements spanning V, D and J were amplified using mixed TRB-A/B primers. From the multiplex PCR reads, TCRdb called clonotypes with MiXCR, one entry per CDR3 protein. The sample lists 550 to 800 distinct CDR3 sequences; 35% to 55% were seen once. The specimen sequenced was blood. The J gene is TRBJ2-7, the V gene TRBV7-9, with D possibly being TRBD1 (6 bases). This clonotype was sampled from a human donor with a solid tumor. The CDR3 DNA follows: TGTGCCAGCAGTCAGACAGGCTCCTACGAGCAGTACTTC. Residues: CASSQTGSYEQYF. Full variable domain (rest looked up from reference TRBV7-9 and TRBJ2-7): DTGVSQNPRHKITKRGQNVTFRCDPISEHNRLYWYRQTLGQGPEFLTYFQNEAQLEKSRLLSDRFSAERPKGSFSTLEIQRTEQGDSAMYLCASSQTGSYEQYFGPGTRLTVT.